Described below is a single T cell receptor beta chain sequence and its context. Its specificity is unknown. The method was immunoSEQ multiplex PCR; TCRdb's version includes in-frame clones alone and lacks a portion of them. In the table there are about 79,000 clones, less than 95% of which are singletons. The sample originates from a study of OX40 agonist ivuxolimab in advanced cancers. Study-wide background: The mean age was roughly 60 years, ranging from about 23 to 79, with roughly four fifths of participants male. Allowance was made for prior anti-PD-1, anti-PD-L1 or anti-CTLA-4 therapy, and roughly 40% had some.

Germline assignment: CDR1 SQVTM and CDR2 ANQGSEA. V gave up 1 base and J gave up 10 bases; unmatched junction bases: 9. The CDR3 extends over 14 amino acids. Findings of the study overall: Fewer expanded clones were found on average in CD4+ than in CD8+ T cells. Among the lowest levels of clonal expansion were found in partial responders at 0.1-3.0 mg/kg.

The sequence was collected from an adult with an advanced solid tumor such as melanoma, head and neck, liver or kidney cancer. The chain carries TRBV29-1 and TRBJ2-1; TRBD1 matches 8 bases. Sequencing used CD4+ or CD8+ T cells sorted from blood, obtained in a trial of the OX40 agonist ivuxolimab. The CDR3 DNA follows: TGCAGCGTTGAAGCCCCCCGACAGGGGACCGAGCAGTTCTTC. Amino acids: CSVEAPRQGTEQFF.